This is a list of T cell receptor beta chains from one sample in a study of early T cells in non-severe SARS-CoV-2 infection. TCRdb ran MiXCR on the 5' RACE reads and lists one entry per CDR3 protein. The table records about 40,000 distinct CDR3 sequences, 4.7% of them present only once. Sequencing was performed on whole blood. The receptors here all came from an adult who was a healthcare worker with PCR-confirmed SARS-CoV-2 infection or an uninfected control (not recorded which). The CDR3 runs from the conserved cysteine through the conserved F or W. A D gene is named only where the DNA matches it firmly. Not every row has a clone size; where given, it reads once, few, many or a size class.

V,length,J,size,D,CDR3,DNA
TRBV7-9,19,TRBJ2-1,many,TRBD2,CASSRSPNPVLAGVNEQFF,TGTGCCAGCAGCCGAAGCCCGAACCCCGTCCTAGCGGGAGTCAATGAGCAGTTCTTC
TRBV10-1,15,TRBJ2-7,many,TRBD2,CASSDGLAGRGEQYF,TGCGCCAGCAGTGACGGACTAGCGGGGCGTGGAGAGCAGTACTTC
TRBV2,11,TRBJ2-1,few,NA,CASLARNEQFF,TGTGCCAGTTTAGCGAGGAATGAGCAGTTCTTC
TRBV7-6,14,TRBJ2-3,NA,TRBD1,CASSRRGSTDTQYF,TGTGCCAGCAGCCGCAGGGGGAGCACAGATACGCAGTATTTT
TRBV7-9,13,TRBJ1-1,few,NA,CASSESVNTEAFF,TGTGCCAGCAGCGAAAGCGTGAACACTGAAGCTTTCTTT
TRBV6-2/TRBV6-3,17,TRBJ1-5,many,NA,CASSYSTGGGRGQPQHF,TGTGCCAGCAGTTACTCCACTGGCGGGGGCCGCGGTCAGCCCCAGCATTTT
TRBV7-2,15,TRBJ1-5,many,NA,CASSLAQGSNQPQHF,TGTGCCAGCAGCTTAGCGCAGGGCAGCAATCAGCCCCAGCATTTT
TRBV7-2,13,TRBJ2-5,few,NA,CASGRAHQETQYF,TGTGCCAGCGGAAGAGCCCACCAAGAGACCCAGTACTTC
TRBV12-3/TRBV12-4,13,TRBJ2-1,few,NA,CASQTSLEDEQFF,TGTGCCAGCCAGACCTCCCTGGAGGATGAGCAGTTCTTC
TRBV30,11,TRBJ1-4,many,NA,CAWRTGEKLFF,TGTGCCTGGAGAACGGGTGAAAAACTGTTTTTT
TRBV28,14,TRBJ1-6,many,NA,CASRGGGGYSPLHF,TGTGCCAGCAGGGGAGGTGGGGGATATTCGCCCCTCCACTTT
TRBV24-1,16,TRBJ2-1,NA,TRBD2,CATSEASGRPYNEQFF,TGTGCCACCAGTGAAGCTAGCGGGAGGCCGTACAATGAGCAGTTCTTC
TRBV4-3,14,TRBJ1-1,many,NA,CASSQERANTEAFF,TGCGCCAGCAGCCAAGAGCGAGCGAACACTGAAGCTTTCTTT
TRBV7-2,13,TRBJ1-1,NA,TRBD1,CASIRQGGTEAFF,TGTGCCAGCATCAGACAGGGAGGGACTGAAGCTTTCTTT
TRBV5-6,13,TRBJ1-2,many,NA,CASSLDRAAGYTF,TGTGCCAGCAGCTTGGACAGGGCGGCAGGCTACACCTTC
TRBV6-2/TRBV6-3,16,TRBJ2-7,many,NA,CASSYYIGTSTGEQYF,TGTGCCAGCAGTTACTACATCGGTACGTCCACCGGAGAGCAGTACTTC
TRBV20-1,15,TRBJ1-6,many,TRBD1,CSARVATGGNSPLHF,TGCAGTGCTAGAGTCGCGACAGGGGGAAATTCACCCCTCCACTTT
TRBV7-3,14,TRBJ2-5,many,NA,CASSPSEGAETQYF,TGTGCCAGCAGCCCATCAGAGGGCGCGGAGACCCAGTACTTC
TRBV30,15,TRBJ1-3,many,TRBD1,CAWSVGWDSRNTIYF,TGTGCCTGGAGTGTGGGTTGGGACAGTCGAAACACCATATATTTT
TRBV11-2,17,TRBJ2-5,NA,TRBD2,CASSPGLAGGTKETQYF,TGTGCCAGCAGCCCCGGACTAGCGGGAGGGACCAAAGAGACCCAGTACTTC
TRBV29-1,12,TRBJ2-5,many,NA,CSVRSSKETQYF,TGCAGCGTCCGGAGCTCAAAAGAGACCCAGTACTTC
TRBV7-2,13,TRBJ2-1,few,NA,CASSLGSPNEQFF,TGTGCCAGCAGCTTAGGGTCTCCCAATGAGCAGTTCTTC
TRBV11-2,15,TRBJ2-6,few,NA,CASSVGNSGANVLTF,TGTGCCAGCAGCGTAGGGAATTCTGGGGCCAACGTCCTGACTTTC
TRBV10-2,14,TRBJ1-5,few,NA,CASSESNSNQPQHF,TGCGCCAGCAGTGAGTCCAATAGCAATCAGCCCCAGCATTTT
TRBV5-6,18,TRBJ2-6,NA,NA,CASSSKKGLRAGANVLTF,TGTGCCAGCAGCTCGAAGAAGGGGCTTCGGGCTGGGGCCAACGTCCTGACTTTC
TRBV28,18,TRBJ2-3,many,TRBD2,CASFSPRGGKKGTDTQYF,TGTGCCAGCTTCTCCCCACGGGGGGGAAAGAAGGGCACAGATACGCAGTATTTT
TRBV7-6,15,TRBJ2-1,NA,NA,CASSLAAQGIGEQFF,TGTGCCAGCAGCTTAGCCGCCCAGGGGATAGGCGAGCAGTTCTTC
TRBV7-2,16,TRBJ2-2,many,TRBD2,CASSLGSGRMAGELFF,TGTGCCAGCAGCTTAGGGAGCGGGAGAATGGCCGGGGAGCTGTTTTTT
TRBV28,14,TRBJ1-1,many,TRBD1,CASSFLDRGTEAFF,TGTGCCAGCAGTTTTCTGGACAGGGGAACTGAAGCTTTCTTT
TRBV5-6,17,TRBJ2-7,medium-sized,TRBD2,CASSFGDLAGEAYEQYF,TGTGCCAGCAGCTTTGGGGACCTAGCGGGGGAGGCCTACGAGCAGTACTTC
TRBV6-5,15,TRBJ2-7,NA,NA,CASSTGTPGVEEQYF,TGTGCCAGCAGCACGGGGACCCCAGGGGTGGAAGAGCAGTACTTC
TRBV5-1,14,TRBJ1-1,few,NA,CASSLRTENTEAFF,TGCGCCAGCAGCTTGCGGACGGAGAACACTGAAGCTTTCTTT